This T cell receptor beta chain derives from a study of shared clonotypes between healthy human individuals. Turning to this clone: Its target is not known.

Study-level results: The study found about 5% of naive CD4 clonotypes shared across a handful of donors.

How the authors handled the data: Owing to the provision of junction-only sequences devoid of quality scores by immunoSEQ, filtering differed. The data were produced by immunoSEQ multiplex PCR, yet TCRdb's version contains in-frame clones alone and is incomplete. V, J and clone size derive from that table, while D and trimming were established from the DNA sequence. The sample includes hundreds of thousands of clones, about 96% of them seen just once. CDR3 size: 14 residues. Trimming cost V 5 bases and J 4 bases; bases outside gene matches: 5. The germline gives CDR1 MDHEN, CDR2 SYDVKM. Sequencing input: naive CD4+ T cells sorted from blood. Stated subset: CD45RA+ positively selected. The chain carries TRBV28 and TRBJ2-1; 7 bases agree with TRBD1. This sequence originates from a woman aged 25 to 39 in good health. CDR3 loop: CASSGGQLYNEQFF. CDR3 bases: TGTGCCAGCAGTGGGGGACAGCTATACAATGAGCAGTTCTTC.